The next 27 T cell receptor beta chains were all read from a single sample in a study of blood T cell repertoires in COVID-19. Measured with immunoSEQ multiplex PCR; TCRdb has only the in-frame clones, and not every one. The table has approximately 190,000 clones, around nine tenths seen once. The sequenced material came from peripheral blood. These receptors were obtained from a man aged 65 to 79 with active or convalescent COVID-19.

A single count supports this clone. The rearrangement uses TRBV5-6 and TRBJ2-5; the match to TRBD2 covers 15 bases. The germline V gene has CDR1 SGHDT and CDR2 YYEEEE. The length of the CDR3 is 15 residues. The trim removed 2 bases at V and 5 bases at J, leaving 1 base unmatched. The CDR3 coding sequence is TGTGCCAGCAGCTTAGGGACTAGCGGGAGGGAGACCCAGTACTTC. This translates into CASSLGTSGRETQYF.

The chain joins TRBV10-3 to TRBJ1-5; no clear D gene. The V gene lost 0 bases and the J gene lost 1 base, with 7 bases spanning the gap. Germline V lookup: CDR1 ENHRY, CDR2 SYGVKD. The CDR3 extends over 15 amino acids. CDR3 residues: CAISESGNSNQPQHF. The CDR3 DNA follows: TGTGCCATCAGTGAGTCCGGGAACAGCAATCAGCCCCAGCATTTT.

V is TRBV29-1 and J is TRBJ2-5; possibly TRBD2 for D (6 bases). Germline V gene lookup returns CDR1 SQVTM and CDR2 ANQGSEA. The CDR3 length is 15 residues. V lost 1 base to trimming and J lost 4 bases, with 16 bases between them. As DNA, the CDR3 is TGCAGCGTTGAAGGTTGGAGGGGAGGCGGAGAGACCCAGTACTTC. This translates into CSVEGWRGGGETQYF. The entire variable domain, with the rest obtained from reference TRBV29-1 and TRBJ2-5, is as follows: SAVISQKPSRDICQRGTSLTIQCQVDSQVTMMFWYRQQPGQSLTLIATANQGSEATYESGFVIDKFPISRPNLTFSTLTVSNMSPEDSSIYLCSVEGWRGGGETQYFGPGTRLLVL.

The chain joins TRBV2 to TRBJ1-4, with D perhaps TRBD1 (6 bases). The V end lost 5 bases, the J end lost 4 bases, and 11 bases lay between the germline ends. The CDR3 consists of 14 residues. The germline V gene encodes CDR1 SNHLY and CDR2 FYNNEI. The CDR3 reads CASSLDRYNEKLFF. CDR3 nucleotide sequence: TGTGCCAGCAGTCTGGACAGATATAATGAAAAACTGTTTTTT.

This chain joins TRBV2 and TRBJ2-1; tentatively, D is TRBD2 (6 bases). Germline V lookup: CDR1 SNHLY, CDR2 FYNNEI. The germline V and J ends were trimmed by 6 bases and 10 bases, with 10 bases remaining between them. This CDR3 has 11 amino acids. The CDR3 coding sequence is TGTGCCAGCAGGGAACTAGCCGAGCAGTTCTTC. Its protein product is CASRELAEQFF.

This chain connects TRBV28 to TRBJ2-5; 10 positions agree with TRBD2. The CDR3 length is 15 residues. V was pared by 5 bases and J by 5 bases, with 8 bases of the junction left unmatched. Germline V gene lookup returns CDR1 MDHEN and CDR2 SYDVKM. The CDR3 spells CASSLPSGSSETQYF. The CDR3 DNA reads as TGTGCCAGCAGTCTACCTAGCGGGAGTAGTGAGACCCAGTACTTC.

J is TRBJ2-5 and V is TRBV12-3 or TRBV12-4; a weak D match, TRBD2 (5 bases). The CDR3 loop spans 13 amino acids. V was pared by 3 bases and J by 5 bases, with 10 bases between. The CDR3 is CASSFGVSETQYF. As DNA, the CDR3 is TGTGCCAGCAGTTTCGGGGTCAGCGAGACCCAGTACTTC.

The chain couples TRBV2 to TRBJ2-3, with D perhaps TRBD1 (5 bases). Germline values: CDR1 SNHLY, CDR2 FYNNEI. There are 15 residues in the CDR3. V lost 4 bases, J lost 3 bases, and 14 bases lay in between. As DNA, the CDR3 is TGTGCCAGCAGTGCGACAGTATCTCAGACAGATACGCAGTATTTT. Translation: CASSATVSQTDTQYF.

V gene TRBV7-2 combines with J gene TRBJ2-5, with 8 positions matching TRBD2. From germline, CDR1 is SGHTA and CDR2 FQGNSA. V lost 2 bases, J lost 7 bases, and 6 bases stayed unmatched. The CDR3 has 14 amino acids. CDR3 residues: CASSLTSGVGTQYF. The CDR3 DNA sequence: TGTGCCAGCAGCTTAACTAGCGGTGTGGGGACCCAGTACTTC.

The rearrangement links TRBV28 to TRBJ2-1, with 14 bases lining up with TRBD2. The CDR3 contains 17 residues. Germline CDR1 reads MDHEN; CDR2 reads SYDVKM. J was trimmed by 1 base and V by 8 bases; bases with no gene match: 7. DNA of the CDR3: TGTGCCAGCCGGGCGGGACTAGCGGGAGAATCCTACAATGAGCAGTTCTTC. Its protein product is CASRAGLAGESYNEQFF.

Regarding this clone: Sequence at one end of the junction differs from germline and may be a read error. The V and J genes are TRBV20-1 and TRBJ1-1; D is possibly TRBD1 (5 bases). Looked up from germline, CDR1 is DFQATT and CDR2 is SNEGSKA (reference sequence). The CDR3 spans 10 residues. The CDR3 region is CSGRGTEAFF. In DNA form, the CDR3 reads TGCAGTGGAAGGGGAACTGAGGCTTTCTTT.

The count of this clone is one. The chain employs TRBV11-2 and TRBJ2-1, with D hard to call. CDR1 and CDR2 from the germline V gene are SGHAT and FQNNGV. The CDR3 covers 13 residues. V lost 0 bases to trimming and J lost 9 bases, with 9 bases between them. CDR3 protein: CASSLDELREQFF. CDR3 nucleotide sequence: TGTGCCAGCAGCTTAGATGAACTACGTGAGCAGTTCTTC.

The V and J genes are TRBV5-6 and TRBJ1-1; D is undetermined. Trimming shortened V by 1 base and J by 1 base, and 11 bases separated the two germline ends. Germline V gene data show CDR1 as SGHDT and CDR2 as YYEEEE. The CDR3 spans 15 residues. This chain's CDR3 is CASSLYSRPNTEAFF. CDR3 DNA: TGTGCCAGCAGCTTGTATTCCAGGCCGAACACTGAAGCTTTCTTT.

This clone was observed a few times. This chain links TRBV18 with TRBJ1-1; D remains unclear. Germline V gene sequence: CDR1 KGHSH, CDR2 LQKENI. The V gene lost 4 bases and the J gene lost 3 bases, with 12 bases spanning the gap. CDR3 length: 14 residues. The CDR3 DNA reads as TGTGCCAGCTCACAAAAGGAGGGAGACACTGAAGCTTTCTTT. Translating gives CASSQKEGDTEAFF.

Only one count was recorded for this clone. The genes are TRBV18 and TRBJ1-5, with 9 bases that match TRBD1. The germline gives CDR1 KGHSH, CDR2 LQKENI. This CDR3 is built from 15 residues. V was clipped by 5 bases and J by 2 bases; unmatched bases: 4. The DNA for the CDR3 is TGTGCCAGCTCAACTCGACAGGGGGGCAATCAGCCCCAGCATTTT. This encodes CASSTRQGGNQPQHF.

This chain links TRBV4-3 with TRBJ2-3, with D tentatively TRBD2 (6 bases). Trimming stripped 1 base from V and 1 base from J, with 9 bases between. This CDR3 comprises 15 residues. Looked up from germline, CDR1 is LGHNA and CDR2 is YSLEER. CDR3 DNA sequence: TGCGCCAGCAGCCAAGTGGGGGGTGGCACAGATACGCAGTATTTT. Its translation is CASSQVGGGTDTQYF.

The chain joins TRBV2 to TRBJ1-2; the D gene is possibly TRBD1 (5 bases). Trimming took 5 bases from V and 1 from J, leaving 8 bases between them. This CDR3 has 13 residues. Germline lookup yields CDR1 SNHLY and CDR2 FYNNEI. CDR3 loop: CASSRQLNYGYTF. The CDR3 DNA reads as TGTGCCAGCAGTAGACAGCTTAACTATGGCTACACCTTC.

The chain links TRBV10-3 to TRBJ2-7; D unresolved. The CDR3 totals 11 residues. Germline V gene data show CDR1 as ENHRY and CDR2 as SYGVKD. Trimming stripped 3 bases from V and 6 bases from J, with 6 bases between. CDR3 bases: TGTGCCATCAGTGACGGGTTCGAGCAGTACTTC. It is translated as CAISDGFEQYF.

This chain connects TRBV6-6 to TRBJ2-5; TRBD2 matches at 7 bases. The CDR3 sequence is 16 residues long. Germline V gene sequence: CDR1 MNHNY, CDR2 SVGAGI (reference sequence). Unmatched junction bases numbered 11, after V lost 3 bases and J lost 4 bases. The CDR3 spells CASSYGGSGRGETQYF. The DNA for the CDR3 is TGTGCCAGCAGTTATGGCGGGAGTGGGCGGGGAGAGACCCAGTACTTC.

The genes are TRBV9 and TRBJ1-2; the D gene is possibly TRBD1 (5 bases). Trimming cost V 0 bases and J 6 bases, with 12 bases left between them. Germline values: CDR1 SGDLS, CDR2 YYNGEE. The CDR3 covers 14 residues. The DNA for the CDR3 is TGTGCCAGCAGCGTAGGGCAGGGCTGGGATGGCTACACCTTC. This sequence encodes CASSVGQGWDGYTF.

The CDR3 here is CASSELRGSSYEQYF. The CDR3 DNA is TGTGCCAGCAGTGAACTCAGGGGGAGCTCCTACGAGCAGTACTTC. The chain couples TRBV6-1 to TRBJ2-7; 7 bases are a match to TRBD1. Trimming removed 2 bases from V and 0 bases from J; junction bases left unmatched: 4. The germline gives CDR1 MNHNS, CDR2 SASEGT. The CDR3 consists of 15 residues.

CDR3 protein: CASSLGGGASSTDTQYF. The CDR3 region has the DNA TGTGCCAGCAGCTTAGGTGGGGGGGCCTCTAGCACAGATACGCAGTATTTT. The rearrangement links TRBV13 to TRBJ2-3; the D gene is possibly TRBD2 (7 bases). CDR1 and CDR2 (germline): PRHDT, FYEKMQ (reference sequence). There are 17 residues in the CDR3. Trimming left V 0 bases short and J 0 bases short, with 13 bases between.

The chain recombines TRBV6-5 with TRBJ1-4; no firm D call. Germline V gene data show CDR1 as MNHEY and CDR2 as SVGAGI. V shed 7 bases and J shed 3 bases, with 12 bases lying between them. This CDR3 spans 14 amino acids. DNA of the CDR3: TGTGCCAGCATTCCTACAGTTTCTAATGAAAAACTGTTTTTT. Translated, it gives CASIPTVSNEKLFF.

This rearrangement joins TRBV28 to TRBJ1-2; possible D gene TRBD1, 5 bases. This CDR3 spans 14 amino acids. In germline, CDR1 is MDHEN, CDR2 SYDVKM. V was pared by 2 bases and J by 7 bases, with 14 bases between. This chain's CDR3 is CASSLQGDESGYTF. The CDR3 nucleotides read TGTGCCAGCAGTTTACAAGGGGATGAGTCTGGCTACACCTTC.

The genes are TRBV25-1 and TRBJ2-5; TRBD2 matches at 14 bases. After removal of 6 bases from V and 6 bases from J, the junction contained 9 bases not matched to a gene. The CDR3 loop spans 16 amino acids. Looked up from germline, CDR1 is MGHDK and CDR2 is SYGVNS. CDR3 protein: CASSKGGTSGGKTQYF. CDR3 coding DNA: TGTGCCAGCAGCAAAGGGGGGACTAGCGGGGGAAAGACCCAGTACTTC.

The chain is built from TRBV15 and TRBJ1-1, with D possibly TRBD1 on 5 matching bases. The CDR3 contains 15 residues. Trimming removed 1 base from V and 1 base from J, with 10 bases in between. Germline-derived CDR1 and CDR2 are LNHNV and YYDKDF (reference sequence). In DNA form, the CDR3 reads TGTGCCACCAGCAGAGGAGGACATCAGAACACTGAAGCTTTCTTT. This translates into CATSRGGHQNTEAFF.

J is TRBJ1-1 and V is TRBV4-3; the D gene is possibly TRBD1 (6 bases). V lost 9 bases and J lost 2, with 16 bases in between. Germline V gene sequence: CDR1 LGHNA, CDR2 YSLEER. The CDR3 has 14 residues. CDR3 DNA: TGCGCCAGTAAACGGACAGAGATTAACACTGAAGCTTTCTTT. Protein product: CASKRTEINTEAFF.